The rows below give T cell receptor beta chains drawn from one sample of a study of cytomegalovirus exposure and HLA in healthy donors. Clones were read by immunoSEQ multiplex PCR, and TCRdb kept only the in-frame ones, dropping some. The data hold some 250,000 clones, with roughly 82% observed a single time. Sequences were obtained from PBMCs. These receptors were obtained from a woman aged 35 to 49 in good health and CMV-seropositive. CDR3s include the opening cysteine and the closing phenylalanine or tryptophan.

>TRBJ2-1|TRBV4-1
CASSQPLAGRGNEQFF
>TRBJ2-5|TRBV5-8
CASSSDRDSLVGGTQYF
>TRBJ1-1|TRBV5-4
CASSLTGPSEAFF
>TRBJ1-5|TRBV27
CASSAQGNVGNQPQHF
>TRBJ2-7|TRBV5-4
CASSRGAGESYEQYF
>TRBJ2-5|TRBV5-4
CASSLDLAGGDAQYF
>TRBJ2-5|TRBV19
CASSSARTGEETQYF
>TRBJ1-1|TRBV30
CAWSGSAGAFF
>TRBJ2-5|TRBV6-6
CASRSRGGETQYF
>TRBJ1-3|TRBV5-6
CASTPRSRGNTIYF
>TRBJ2-7|TRBV10-3
CAIRPGGAGEQYF
>TRBJ2-1|TRBV11-3
CASSPREGLYNEQFF
>TRBJ2-2|TRBV27
CASSLNRINTGELFF
>TRBJ2-7|TRBV30
CAWTTGLAASSEQYF
>TRBJ2-1|TRBV5-1
CASSLDSVSYNEQFF
>TRBJ2-4|TRBV5-4
CASSSQGRDIQYF
>TRBJ2-3|TRBV4-1
CASSQRGKGDRTDTQYF
>TRBJ2-1|TRBV7-8
CASSLRDRGADNEQFF
>TRBJ2-1|TRBV4-2
CASSQDVSSSYNEQFF
>TRBJ2-1|TRBV5-4
CASSLGLGTGYNEQFF
>TRBJ1-1|TRBV7-8
CASSLARTGEVNTEAFF
>TRBJ1-1|TRBV30
CAWSVIGTGVAFF
>TRBJ1-1|TRBV5-1
CASSLVGERGTEAFF
>TRBJ1-2|TRBV5-6
CASSAGTGGRNYGYTF
>TRBJ1-3|TRBV4-1
CASSQENRGFSGNTIYF
>TRBJ1-2|TRBV19
CASSIWTANYGYTF
>TRBJ1-1|TRBV7-2
CASSSRVLNTEAFF
>NA|TRBV7-8
CASSISGLNYEQYF
>TRBJ1-2|TRBV5-1
CASSSTGEYGYTF
>TRBJ1-2|TRBV4-1
CASSQKTGQLGYTF
>TRBJ1-3|TRBV18
CASSPRSGNGNTIYF
>TRBJ1-1|TRBV6-6
CASSLGQGGLTEAFF
>TRBJ2-7|TRBV19
CASRGQGNSYEQYF
>NA|TRBV6-7
CASNEGSYEQYF
>TRBJ2-7|TRBV12-5
CASGFRTSGDTYEQYF
>TRBJ1-5|TRBV19
CASSNRGQPQHF
>TRBJ1-2|TRBV5-1
CASSSQTRNYGYTF
>TRBJ1-2|TRBV19
CASKLLIGARGYTF
>TRBJ1-2|TRBV19
CASNKNYGYTF
>TRBJ2-2|TRBV15
CATSSDRGLTGELFF
>TRBJ2-1|TRBV5-1
CASSLGLAGSRNNEQFF
>TRBJ2-1|TRBV25-1
CASSEGVGLSYNEQFF